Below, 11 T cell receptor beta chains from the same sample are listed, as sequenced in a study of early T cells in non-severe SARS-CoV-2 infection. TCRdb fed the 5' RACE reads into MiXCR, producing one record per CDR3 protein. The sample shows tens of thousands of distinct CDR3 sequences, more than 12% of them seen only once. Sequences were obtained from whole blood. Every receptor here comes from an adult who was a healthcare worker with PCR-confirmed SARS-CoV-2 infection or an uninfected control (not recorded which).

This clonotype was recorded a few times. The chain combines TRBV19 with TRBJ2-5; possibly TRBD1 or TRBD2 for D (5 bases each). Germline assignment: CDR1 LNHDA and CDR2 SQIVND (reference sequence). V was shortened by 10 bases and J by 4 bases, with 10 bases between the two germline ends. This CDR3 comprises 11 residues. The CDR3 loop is CATGPLETQYF. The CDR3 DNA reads TGTGCCACGGGACCATTAGAGACCCAGTACTTC.

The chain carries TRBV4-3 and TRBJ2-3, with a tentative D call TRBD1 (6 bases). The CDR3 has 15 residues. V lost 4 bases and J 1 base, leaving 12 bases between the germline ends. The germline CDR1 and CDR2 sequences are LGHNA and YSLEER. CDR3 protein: CASSLSGDGTDTQYF. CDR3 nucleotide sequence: TGCGCCAGCAGCCTTTCAGGGGACGGCACAGATACGCAGTATTTT.

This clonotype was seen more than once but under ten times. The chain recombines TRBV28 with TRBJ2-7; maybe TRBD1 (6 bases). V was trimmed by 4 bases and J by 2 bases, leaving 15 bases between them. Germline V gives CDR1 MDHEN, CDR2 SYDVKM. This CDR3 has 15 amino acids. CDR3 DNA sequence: TGTGCCAGCAGTTACCTTCCGGACAGAGCCTACGAGCAGTACTTC. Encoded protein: CASSYLPDRAYEQYF.

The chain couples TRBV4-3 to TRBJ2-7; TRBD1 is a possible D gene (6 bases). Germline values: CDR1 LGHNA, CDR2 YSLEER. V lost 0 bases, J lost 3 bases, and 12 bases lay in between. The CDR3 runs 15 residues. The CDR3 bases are TGCGCCAGCAGCCAAGAACAGGGATGGGGCTACGAGCAGTACTTC. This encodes CASSQEQGWGYEQYF.

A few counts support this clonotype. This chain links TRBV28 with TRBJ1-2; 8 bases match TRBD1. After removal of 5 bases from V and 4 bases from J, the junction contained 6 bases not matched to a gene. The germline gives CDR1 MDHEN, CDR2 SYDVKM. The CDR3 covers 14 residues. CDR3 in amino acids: CASSPGQGRYGYTF. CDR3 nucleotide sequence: TGTGCCAGCAGTCCCGGACAGGGACGCTATGGCTACACCTTC.

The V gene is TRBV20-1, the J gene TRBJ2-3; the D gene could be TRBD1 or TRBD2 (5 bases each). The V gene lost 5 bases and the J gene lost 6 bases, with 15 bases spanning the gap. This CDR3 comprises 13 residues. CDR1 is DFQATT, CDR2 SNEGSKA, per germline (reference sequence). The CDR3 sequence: CSAQGPVADTQYF. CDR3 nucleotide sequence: TGCAGTGCTCAGGGACCTGTGGCGGATACGCAGTATTTT.

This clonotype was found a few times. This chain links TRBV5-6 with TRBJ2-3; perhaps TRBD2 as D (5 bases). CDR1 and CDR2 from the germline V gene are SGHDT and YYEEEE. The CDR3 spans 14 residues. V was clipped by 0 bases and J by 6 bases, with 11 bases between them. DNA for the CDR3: TGTGCCAGCAGCTTGGTTACGGGATTGGATACGCAGTATTTT. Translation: CASSLVTGLDTQYF.

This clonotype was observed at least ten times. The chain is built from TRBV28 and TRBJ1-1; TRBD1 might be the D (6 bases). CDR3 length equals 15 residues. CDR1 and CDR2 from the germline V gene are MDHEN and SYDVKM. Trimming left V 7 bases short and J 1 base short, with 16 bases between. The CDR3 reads CASTVQGSENTEAFF. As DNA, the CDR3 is TGTGCCAGCACTGTCCAGGGGTCAGAGAACACTGAAGCTTTCTTT.

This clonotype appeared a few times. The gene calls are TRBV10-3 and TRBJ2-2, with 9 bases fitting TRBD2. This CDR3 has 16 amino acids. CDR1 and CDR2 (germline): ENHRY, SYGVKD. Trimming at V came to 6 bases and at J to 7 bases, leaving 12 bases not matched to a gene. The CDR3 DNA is TGTGCCATCAGGTCCTTAGCGGGAGCGTCACACGGGGAGCTGTTTTTT. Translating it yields CAIRSLAGASHGELFF.

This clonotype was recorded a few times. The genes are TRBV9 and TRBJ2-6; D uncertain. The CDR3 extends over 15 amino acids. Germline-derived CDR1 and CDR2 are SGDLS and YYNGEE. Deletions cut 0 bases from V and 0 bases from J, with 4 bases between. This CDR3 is CASSVDNSGANVLTF. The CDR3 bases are TGTGCCAGCAGCGTAGACAACTCTGGGGCCAACGTCCTGACTTTC.

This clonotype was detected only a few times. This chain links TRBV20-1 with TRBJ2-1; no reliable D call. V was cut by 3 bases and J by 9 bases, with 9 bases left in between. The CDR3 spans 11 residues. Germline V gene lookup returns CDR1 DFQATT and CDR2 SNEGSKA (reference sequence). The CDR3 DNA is TGCAGTGCTAGCGGGCCTTTTGAGCAGTTCTTC. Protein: CSASGPFEQFF.